The rows below give T cell receptor beta chains drawn from one sample of a study of spatial heterogeneity in lung cancer. TCRdb itself ran the 5' RACE reads through MiXCR, one entry per CDR3 protein. The top ten clones hold more than 15% of a sample with roughly 1,100 distinct CDR3 sequences, 38% of them seen once. Sequenced here: normal lung tissue next to the tumor, sampled at surgery. All receptors come from a male donor with early-stage non-small cell lung cancer. The CDR3 runs from the conserved cysteine through the conserved F or W. D genes are given only for firm matches.

v_call,d_call,j_call,cdr3_aa
TRBV29-1,NA,TRBJ1-5,CSVGAGGQPQHF
TRBV20-1,NA,TRBJ1-1,CSAREGTAGNFEAFF
TRBV9,NA,TRBJ2-1,CASSVVGGTYNEQFF
TRBV7-2,NA,TRBJ1-2,CASSLDIGNNYGYTF
TRBV5-1,TRBD1,TRBJ2-2,CASSLGPGQGAAGELFF
TRBV7-8,TRBD1,TRBJ2-1,CASSSPTGSTDEQFF
TRBV3-1,NA,TRBJ1-1,CASSPARRVNTEAFF
TRBV6-1,TRBD1,TRBJ2-1,CASSEDGTGLPGDEQFF
TRBV5-6,NA,TRBJ2-3,CASSLTGQATDTQYF
TRBV5-1,NA,TRBJ2-3,CASSHDGDTDTQYF
TRBV6-1,TRBD1,TRBJ1-6,CATTGGQGASPLHF
TRBV7-3,NA,TRBJ2-7,CASSPGRGSAYEQYF
TRBV10-2,NA,TRBJ2-2,CASRAGIHTGELFF
TRBV13,NA,TRBJ2-7,CASSTRPSYEQYF
TRBV5-4,NA,TRBJ2-2,CASSLKKKGRNTGELFF
TRBV5-8,TRBD1,TRBJ2-5,CASRMPGQKYQETQYF
TRBV27,NA,TRBJ1-2,CASSGQGYTF
TRBV20-1,NA,TRBJ1-1,CSARQGSTEAFF
TRBV12-3/TRBV12-4,TRBD1,TRBJ1-1,CASRRTGVWTEAFF
TRBV6-5,TRBD1,TRBJ1-2,CASSRRSQGNYGYTF